This TCR beta chain emerged from a study of PD-1 blockade in classical Hodgkin lymphoma. Germline CDR1 is MDHEN and CDR2 is SYDVKM. This CDR3 region has 12 residues. Trimming pared 3 bases from V and 8 bases from J, leaving 10 bases between. There was relapse after autologous stem cell transplantation in every patient, and there was variation in brentuximab vedotin exposure. Complete response, partial response or progressive disease was recorded as best response. Profiled with immunoSEQ multiplex PCR; TCRdb holds only in-frame clones, not every one. This sample yields roughly 92,000 clones, of which approximately 92% are seen a single time; approximately 2.8% belongs to the top ten.

This sequence joins TRBV28 and TRBJ1-2; D gene ambiguous. This receptor was identified in a human donor with classical Hodgkin lymphoma. Sample: peripheral blood mononuclear cells (PBMCs), taken at baseline. CDR3 coding DNA: TGTGCCAGCAGTTTCCGAACCAGGGGCTACACCTTC. Protein sequence: CASSFRTRGYTF.